One and the same sample provided the 6 T cell receptor beta chains below, sequenced in a study of cytomegalovirus exposure and HLA in healthy donors. Vbeta (60) and Jbeta (13) primers were used in the PCR. Measured with immunoSEQ multiplex PCR; TCRdb has only the in-frame clones, and not every one. Here the sample spans tens of thousands of clones, 75% to 85% being singletons. The sequenced material came from PBMCs. The receptors shown here come from a man aged 50 or older in good health and CMV-seropositive.

This clone was seen only a few times. J is TRBJ1-2 and V is TRBV5-1; 8 bases are a match to TRBD1. CDR1 SGHRS and CDR2 YFSETQ come from the germline V gene. V lost 2 bases to trimming and J lost 2 bases; unmatched junction nucleotides: 5. This CDR3 is built from 15 residues. CDR3 amino acids: CASSLRGQGNYGYTF. DNA for the CDR3: TGCGCCAGCAGCTTAAGAGGACAGGGCAACTATGGCTACACCTTC.

This chain connects TRBV5-1 to TRBJ1-1, with D possibly matching TRBD1 (5 bases). Germline CDR1 and CDR2: SGHRS and YFSETQ. The CDR3 is 15 residues long. V lost 0 bases to trimming and J lost 0 bases, with 9 bases between them. CDR3 in DNA: TGCGCCAGCAGCTTGGAGGGGCTTTTGAACACTGAAGCTTTCTTT. Its protein product is CASSLEGLLNTEAFF.

This clone was picked up a small number of times. The CDR3 is CASSQDMIVLIYYEQYF. The CDR3 bases are TGCGCCAGCAGCCAAGATATGATCGTACTCATCTACTACGAGCAGTACTTC. The chain employs TRBV4-3 and TRBJ2-5; no firm D call. The J call may be incorrect, as the DNA end agrees better with TRBJ2-7. CDR3 size: 17 residues. Germline V CDR1 and CDR2: LGHNA, YSLEER.

V gene TRBV4-2 combines with J gene TRBJ2-3; 9 bases match TRBD2. Germline V gene lookup returns CDR1 LGHNA and CDR2 YNFKEQ. J lost 7 bases, V lost 0 bases, and 8 bases had no gene match. This CDR3 comprises 16 residues. The CDR3 sequence: CASSQDPLAGLNTQYF. The CDR3 region has the DNA TGTGCCAGCAGCCAAGATCCTCTAGCGGGATTGAATACGCAGTATTTT.

This clone was found once. V usage is TRBV7-3 and J usage is TRBJ2-7; 10 bases are shared with TRBD1. Trimming cost V 5 bases and J 5 bases; bases outside gene matches: 9. The CDR3 extends over 15 amino acids. CDR1 and CDR2 from the germline V gene are SGHTA and FQGTGA. The chain's CDR3 is CASSVTGGMLDEQYF. The CDR3, as DNA: TGTGCCAGCAGCGTGACAGGGGGCATGTTGGACGAGCAGTACTTC.

CDR3 nucleotides: TGCGCCAGCAGAAGTGGACAGGGGATGAACACTGAAGCTTTCTTT. It encodes CASRSGQGMNTEAFF. This chain uses TRBV5-1 with TRBJ1-1, with 9 bases fitting TRBD1. V lost 5 bases to trimming and J lost 0 bases; unmatched junction nucleotides: 5. This CDR3 spans 15 amino acids. Germline CDR1 and CDR2: SGHRS and YFSETQ. Using reference TRBV5-1 and TRBJ1-1 for the parts outside the CDR3, the full variable domain is KAGVTQTPRYLIKTRGQQVTLSCSPISGHRSVSWYQQTPGQGLQFLFEYFSETQRNKGNFPGRFSGRQFSNSRSEMNVSTLELGDSALYLCASRSGQGMNTEAFFGQGTRLTVV.